These 9 T cell receptor beta chains share one sample of origin, sequenced in a study of response to subunit inactivated influenza vaccine. TCRdb analysed the RT-PCR reads with MiXCR anew, one entry per CDR3 protein. In the table there are 650,000 to 800,000 distinct CDR3 sequences, approximately 17% of which are singletons. Source: PBMCs from blood, taken roughly 5 days after vaccination. Receptor source: a man between 45 and 60 years old who received an inactivated influenza vaccine.

The V call is TRBV7-9, the J call TRBJ1-2, with D possibly being TRBD1 (6 bases). Germline V gene sequence: CDR1 SEHNR, CDR2 FQNEAQ (reference sequence). The CDR3 is made up of 12 amino acids. Trimming took off 5 bases at V and 6 bases at J, with 10 bases between the two ends. For the CDR3, the DNA is TGTGCCAGCAGCCGGGGGCTGGATGGCTACACCTTC. Translating gives CASSRGLDGYTF.

This clonotype was seen more than once but under ten times. The chain uses TRBV5-1 and TRBJ2-6, with 9 bases aligning to TRBD1. The CDR3 spans 18 residues. J lost 2 bases, V lost 4 bases, and 10 bases had no gene match. CDR1 and CDR2 from the germline V gene are SGHRS and YFSETQ. CDR3 DNA: TGCGCCAGCAGCCCATGGGGACAGGGAGGAGCTGGGGCCAACGTCCTGACTTTC. Residues: CASSPWGQGGAGANVLTF.

This clonotype turned up a few times. The chain has TRBV5-6 and TRBJ1-5; D perhaps matches TRBD1 (5 bases). The CDR3 is 15 residues long. The V end was cut by 6 bases, the J end by 0 bases, with 13 bases between. CDR1 and CDR2 (germline): SGHDT, YYEEEE. This chain's CDR3 is CASKQSTDSNQPQHF. For the CDR3, the DNA is TGTGCCAGCAAACAATCGACAGATAGCAATCAGCCCCAGCATTTT.

This clonotype was picked up a small number of times. J is TRBJ1-6 and V is TRBV12-3 or TRBV12-4; weak D call: TRBD1 (5 bases). This CDR3 contains 16 residues. The ends were cut back, 5 bases at V and 9 bases at J, with 20 bases in the middle. The DNA for the CDR3 is TGTGCCAGCAGTCTTGACAGTCGTTCAAGGGTTTCACCCCTCCACTTT. Translated, it gives CASSLDSRSRVSPLHF.

The rearrangement links TRBV27 to TRBJ2-7; no definite D call. V was shortened by 5 bases and J by 5 bases, with 10 bases between the two germline ends. The CDR3 covers 12 residues. Germline V CDR1 and CDR2: MNHEY, SMNVEV (reference sequence). Here the CDR3 reads CASSPHPHEQYF. DNA for the CDR3: TGTGCCAGCAGTCCCCATCCCCACGAGCAGTACTTC.

This clonotype was seen more than once but under ten times. The chain recombines TRBV27 with TRBJ2-7, with 8 bases fitting TRBD1. The CDR3 has 14 amino acids. V was pared by 6 bases and J by 2 bases, with 6 bases of the junction left unmatched. Germline assignment: CDR1 MNHEY and CDR2 SMNVEV (reference sequence). CDR3 amino acids: CASRRTGSTYEQYF. In DNA, the CDR3 is TGTGCCAGCAGACGGACAGGGAGTACCTACGAGCAGTACTTC.

The chain recombines TRBV10-3 with TRBJ2-3; a possible D gene is TRBD2 (6 bases). V lost 2 bases and J 0 bases, leaving 15 bases between the germline ends. This CDR3 is 17 amino acids long. CDR1 is ENHRY and CDR2 is SYGVKD in the germline V gene. CDR3 sequence reads: CAISENGRGTSTDTQYF. The CDR3 DNA reads TGTGCCATCAGTGAGAATGGGCGGGGAACTAGCACAGATACGCAGTATTTT.

This rearrangement joins TRBV20-1 to TRBJ2-3; TRBD2 matches at 12 bases. V lost 0 bases to trimming and J lost 7 bases; unmatched junction nucleotides: 11. The CDR3 is made up of 17 amino acids. From germline, CDR1 is DFQATT and CDR2 SNEGSKA (reference sequence). The CDR3 sequence is CSARDPWSSGRVNTQYF. The CDR3 bases are TGCAGTGCTAGAGATCCTTGGTCTAGCGGGAGGGTAAATACGCAGTATTTT.

This clonotype was picked up many times. The chain carries TRBV12-3 or TRBV12-4 and TRBJ1-1; 7 positions agree with TRBD1. V gave up 6 bases and J gave up 0 bases; unmatched junction bases: 13. CDR3 length: 17 amino acids. CDR3 amino acids: CASSPPYATGLNTEAFF. CDR3 nucleotide sequence: TGTGCCAGCAGCCCCCCCTATGCGACAGGGTTGAACACTGAAGCTTTCTTT.